This paragraph reports one TCR beta chain. Method: immunoSEQ multiplex PCR; TCRdb's copy keeps in-frame clones and lacks some. This sample has 1,400,000 or so clones, with approximately 98.5% found just once. This sample is part of a study of shared clonotypes between healthy human individuals. The CDR3 extends over 15 amino acids. V shed 1 base, J shed 0 bases, and the junction held 6 bases outside the gene matches. From germline, CDR1 is SQVTM and CDR2 ANQGSEA. This chain uses TRBV29-1 with TRBJ2-7, with 7 bases lining up with TRBD1. The sequencing sample was made of naive CD4+ T cells sorted from blood. Subset defined: CD45RA+ positively selected. The sequence was collected from a man aged 30 to 45 in good health. Here the CDR3 DNA reads TGCAGCGTTGAAGGGAAGGACAGGCACTCCTACGAGCAGTACTTC. Its protein is CSVEGKDRHSYEQYF.